One T cell receptor (beta chain) is described in this entry. The data derive from a study of blood T cells in healthy people across ages. A second roughly 6 to 12 cycle PCR used barcoded and J-beta primers. Every cDNA molecule carried a tag from a template-switch adaptor bearing 12 random nucleotides. TCRdb called the 5' RACE reads again in MiXCR, with one record for every CDR3 protein. The sample lists 1.5 million to 2 million distinct CDR3 sequences; less than 50% were seen once. V was pared by 6 bases and J by 5 bases, with 18 bases between. This CDR3 comprises 15 residues. Germline values: CDR1 ENHRY, CDR2 SYGVKD.

The J gene is TRBJ2-3, the V gene TRBV10-3; no reliable D call. The sample taken for sequencing was blood. The sequence was obtained from a woman between 40 and 55 years old in good health. The CDR3 is CAIRRLGRSGDTQYF. DNA for the CDR3: TGTGCCATCAGGCGACTGGGTAGGTCGGGAGATACGCAGTATTTT.